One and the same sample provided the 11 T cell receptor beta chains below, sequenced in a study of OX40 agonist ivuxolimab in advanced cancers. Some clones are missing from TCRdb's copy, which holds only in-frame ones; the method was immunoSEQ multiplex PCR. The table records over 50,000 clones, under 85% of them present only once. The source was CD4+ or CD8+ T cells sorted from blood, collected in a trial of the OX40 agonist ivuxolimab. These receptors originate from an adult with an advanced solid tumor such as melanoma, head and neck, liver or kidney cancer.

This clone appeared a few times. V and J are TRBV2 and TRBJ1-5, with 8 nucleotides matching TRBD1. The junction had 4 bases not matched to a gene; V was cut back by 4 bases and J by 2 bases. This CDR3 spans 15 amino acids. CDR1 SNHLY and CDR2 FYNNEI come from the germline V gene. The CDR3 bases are TGTGCCAGCAGTGCTGACAGGGGAGGCAATCAGCCCCAGCATTTT. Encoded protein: CASSADRGGNQPQHF.

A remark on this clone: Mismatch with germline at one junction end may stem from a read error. CDR3 DNA: TGTGTCAGCAGTTTGAGGGAGACCCAGTACTTC. Translated, it gives CVSSLRETQYF. This chain uses TRBV28 with TRBJ2-5; D call uncertain. Germline CDR1 reads MDHEN; CDR2 reads SYDVKM. This CDR3 has 11 residues.

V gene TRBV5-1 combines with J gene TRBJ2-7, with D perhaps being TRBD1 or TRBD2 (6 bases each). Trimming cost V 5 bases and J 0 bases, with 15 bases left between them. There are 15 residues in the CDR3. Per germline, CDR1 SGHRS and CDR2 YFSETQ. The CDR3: CASSLRGDSSYEQYF. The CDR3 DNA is TGCGCCAGCAGTCTGAGGGGGGATAGCTCCTACGAGCAGTACTTC. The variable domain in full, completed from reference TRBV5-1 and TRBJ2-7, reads KAGVTQTPRYLIKTRGQQVTLSCSPISGHRSVSWYQQTPGQGLQFLFEYFSETQRNKGNFPGRFSGRQFSNSRSEMNVSTLELGDSALYLCASSLRGDSSYEQYFGPGTRLTVT.

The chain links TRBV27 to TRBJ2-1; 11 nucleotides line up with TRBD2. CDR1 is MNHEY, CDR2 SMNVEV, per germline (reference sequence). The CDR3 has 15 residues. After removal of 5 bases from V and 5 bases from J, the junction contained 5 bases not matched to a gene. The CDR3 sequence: CASSPLAGVDNEQFF. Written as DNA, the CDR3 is TGTGCCAGCAGTCCACTAGCGGGAGTCGACAATGAGCAGTTCTTC.

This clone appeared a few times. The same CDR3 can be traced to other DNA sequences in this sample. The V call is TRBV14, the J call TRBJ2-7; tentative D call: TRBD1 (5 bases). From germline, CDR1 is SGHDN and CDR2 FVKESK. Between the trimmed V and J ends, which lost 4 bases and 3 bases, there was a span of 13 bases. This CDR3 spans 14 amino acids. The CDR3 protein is CASSRSRQSYEQYF. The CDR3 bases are TGTGCCAGCAGCCGAAGTAGACAGAGCTACGAGCAGTACTTC.

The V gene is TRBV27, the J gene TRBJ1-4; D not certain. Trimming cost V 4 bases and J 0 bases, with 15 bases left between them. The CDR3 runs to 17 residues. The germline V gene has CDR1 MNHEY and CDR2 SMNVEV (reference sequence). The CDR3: CASSSPGHAATNEKLFF. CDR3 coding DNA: TGTGCCAGCAGTTCACCGGGTCACGCAGCAACTAATGAAAAACTGTTTTTT.

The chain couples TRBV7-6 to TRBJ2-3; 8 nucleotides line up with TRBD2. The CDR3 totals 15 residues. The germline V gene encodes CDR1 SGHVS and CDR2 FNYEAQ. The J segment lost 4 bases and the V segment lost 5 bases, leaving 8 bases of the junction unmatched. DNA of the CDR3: TGTGCCAGCAGCCCACTACGGGGGGGCCCAGATACGCAGTATTTT. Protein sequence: CASSPLRGGPDTQYF.

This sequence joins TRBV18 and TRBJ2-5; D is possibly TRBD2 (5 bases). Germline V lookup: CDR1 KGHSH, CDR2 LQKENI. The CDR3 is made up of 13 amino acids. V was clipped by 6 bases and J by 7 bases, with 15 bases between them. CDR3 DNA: TGTGCCAGCTCCTCCCGGGGATGGGCGACCCAGTACTTC. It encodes CASSSRGWATQYF.

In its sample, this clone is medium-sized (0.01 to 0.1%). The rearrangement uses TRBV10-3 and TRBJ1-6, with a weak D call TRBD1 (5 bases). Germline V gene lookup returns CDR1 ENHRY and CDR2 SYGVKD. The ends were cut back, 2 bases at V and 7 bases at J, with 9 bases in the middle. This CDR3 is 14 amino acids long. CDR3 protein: CAISEAGINSPLHF. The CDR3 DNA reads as TGTGCCATCAGTGAGGCAGGGATAAATTCACCCCTCCACTTT.

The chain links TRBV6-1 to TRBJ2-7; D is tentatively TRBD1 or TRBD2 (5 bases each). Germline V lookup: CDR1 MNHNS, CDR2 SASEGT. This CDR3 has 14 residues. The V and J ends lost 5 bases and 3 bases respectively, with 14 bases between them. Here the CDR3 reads CASSTDRTSYEQYF. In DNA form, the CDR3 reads TGTGCCAGCAGTACCGACAGAACTAGCTACGAGCAGTACTTC.

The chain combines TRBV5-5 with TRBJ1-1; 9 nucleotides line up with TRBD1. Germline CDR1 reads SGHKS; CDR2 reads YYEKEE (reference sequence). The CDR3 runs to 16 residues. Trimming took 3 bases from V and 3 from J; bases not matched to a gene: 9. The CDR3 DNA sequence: TGTGCCAGCAGCTCAGCCGGGACAGGGACGGACACTGAAGCTTTCTTT. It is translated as CASSSAGTGTDTEAFF.